This TCR beta chain was profiled in a study of T cell repertoires in cytomegalovirus infection. In the study overall: Both CMV infection and a matching HLA type were indicated by public TCR beta signatures. Broader study findings: The ex vivo response was dominated by HLA-C-restricted CMV-specific TCR beta clonotypes.

TCRdb redid the calling of the reads with MiXCR, one entry per CDR3 protein. Of about 130,000 distinct CDR3 sequences listed, approximately 24% are singletons. Trimming shortened V by 4 bases and J by 6 bases, and 9 bases separated the two germline ends. CDR3 length equals 13 residues. CDR1 is SGHTA, CDR2 FQGTGA, per germline. As to this clonotype: What it binds is unknown.

The clonotype originates from a human donor in good health (CMV status not recorded). Some clones in this sample may be carry-over from other donors' samples. The V call is TRBV7-3, the J call TRBJ2-2; possibly TRBD1 for D (5 bases). Sequencing input: PBMCs, sequenced either directly or after in vitro stimulation (not recorded which). The CDR3 loop reads CASSSLGPGELFF. CDR3 nucleotides: TGTGCCAGCAGCTCTCTGGGGCCCGGGGAGCTGTTTTTT.